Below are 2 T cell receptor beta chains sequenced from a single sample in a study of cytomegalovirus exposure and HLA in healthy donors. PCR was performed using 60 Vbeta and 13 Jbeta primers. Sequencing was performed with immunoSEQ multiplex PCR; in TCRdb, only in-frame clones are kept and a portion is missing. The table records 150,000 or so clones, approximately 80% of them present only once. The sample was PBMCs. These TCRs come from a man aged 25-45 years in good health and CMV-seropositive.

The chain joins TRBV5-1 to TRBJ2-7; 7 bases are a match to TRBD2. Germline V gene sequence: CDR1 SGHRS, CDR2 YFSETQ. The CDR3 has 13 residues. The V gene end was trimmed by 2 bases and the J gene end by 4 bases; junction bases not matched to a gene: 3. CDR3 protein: CASSFGLDYEQYF. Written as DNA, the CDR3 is TGCGCCAGCAGCTTCGGACTAGATTACGAGCAGTACTTC.

This CDR3 is CASSPGVHEQFF. In DNA form, the CDR3 reads TGTGCCAGCAGCCCGGGGGTACATGAGCAGTTCTTC. This sequence joins TRBV5-4 and TRBJ2-1; tentative D call: TRBD2 (6 bases). The V and J ends lost 4 bases and 8 bases respectively, with 10 bases between them. The CDR3 is 12 amino acids. The germline V gene encodes CDR1 SGHNT and CDR2 YYREEE (reference sequence). Looking up the rest from reference TRBV5-4 and TRBJ2-1 gives the full variable domain: ETGVTQSPTHLIKTRGQQVTLRCSSQSGHNTVSWYQQALGQGPQFIFQYYREEENGRGNFPPRFSGLQFPNYSSELNVNALELDDSALYLCASSPGVHEQFFGPGTRLTVL.